This TCR beta chain came from a study of identical twins. Points from the study as a whole: Excess low generation probability was seen in twin-shared out-of-frame alpha sequences.

This clonotype was detected many times. As yet, its antigen is unknown. TCRdb redid the calling of the 5' RACE reads with MiXCR, one entry per CDR3 protein. Of some 250,000 distinct CDR3 sequences in the sample, about 6.7% were seen once. CDR3 size: 13 residues. Looked up from germline, CDR1 is SGHTS and CDR2 is YDEGEE. V was pared by 2 bases and J by 6 bases, with 8 bases between. The data were also submitted as part of a second study, on T cells expressing NK-cell markers. That study adds: CD3+CD56+NKG2C+, CD3+CD56+NKG2C- and CD3+CD56-NKG2C+ T cells, once sorted, supplied the TCR beta repertoires. Sorting of alpha-beta TCR T cells alone was achieved in several experiments with an anti-gamma-delta TCR antibody. Among CD8+ T cells from several donors, dominant NKG2C+ clonotypes accounted for about 1.0-7.0%.

The sequence derives from a woman under 30 in good health. The sample comprised CD8+ T cells sorted from blood. This chain connects TRBV5-8 to TRBJ2-2; D gene uncertain. The CDR3 reads CASSFGRSGELFF. CDR3 in DNA: TGTGCCAGCAGCTTTGGACGGTCCGGGGAGCTGTTTTTT.